This T cell receptor (beta chain) was profiled in a study of CXCR3-negative and CXCR3-positive naive CD8 T cells. Study at large: Every library held about 1.5 +/- 0.3 million TRB reads, and the total came to around 150 million.

Study-wide results and caveats: Sequencing showed both naive subsets with comparably high diversity, and memory CD8+ cells much lower. TRB CDR3s were more hydrophobic in CXCR3-positive than in CXCR3-negative naive cells. Cryopreserved PBMCs had partly decreased CXCR3 expression; fresh PBMCs were used in most assays.

In germline, CDR1 is MDHEN, CDR2 SYDVKM. This CDR3 comprises 16 residues. Triplicate sorting captured around 300,000 cells each from every CD8+ T cell subset. In the case of this clonotype: Antigen unknown.

The libraries of TRB cDNA were constructed through 5' RACE using UMI labels. With the 5' RACE reads reprocessed, TCRdb shows one record per CDR3 protein and no DNA. The listing records some 130,000 distinct CDR3 sequences. The sequenced material came from naive CXCR3+ CD8+ T cells from blood. As to subset: CD45RO-CCR7+CD27+CD95- naive CD8+ T cells expressing CXCR3 (TNR3+). This sequence originates from a human donor in good health. Some clones in this sample may be carry-over from other donors' samples. The rearrangement joins TRBV28 to TRBJ2-4; the TRBD2 assignment by TCRdb is unverifiable without DNA. The CDR3 loop reads CASSSPSAGPKNIQYF.